This T cell receptor (beta chain) was profiled in a study of naive and memory T cell subsets. The sample holds many counts of this clonotype. Per the germline V gene, CDR1 is SQVTM and CDR2 is ANQGSEA. The trim removed 6 bases at V and 5 bases at J, leaving 10 bases unmatched. The CDR3 is 15 residues long. A UMI-containing oligonucleotide was joined by 3' ligation to the TCR cDNA template. RNA was extracted from more than 2 ml of whole blood of healthy adults. Input was about 1 to 1,100 ng of DNase-treated total RNA without cell sorting. Amplification of ligated cDNA took four PCR rounds with SP2 and nested alpha and beta constant primers. Alpha and beta constant region primers primed reverse transcription for blood and skin samples. TCRdb called the 5' RACE reads again in MiXCR, with one record for every CDR3 protein. The sample lists 25,000 to 35,000 distinct CDR3 sequences; around 15% were seen once.

The TCR was taken from a female donor in good health. The V and J genes are TRBV29-1 and TRBJ2-2, with TRBD2 matching over 9 bases. The DNA for the CDR3 is TGCAGCGTAAAGGTGGCGGGGGGGCGAACCGGGGAGCTGTTTTTT. Its translation is CSVKVAGGRTGELFF.